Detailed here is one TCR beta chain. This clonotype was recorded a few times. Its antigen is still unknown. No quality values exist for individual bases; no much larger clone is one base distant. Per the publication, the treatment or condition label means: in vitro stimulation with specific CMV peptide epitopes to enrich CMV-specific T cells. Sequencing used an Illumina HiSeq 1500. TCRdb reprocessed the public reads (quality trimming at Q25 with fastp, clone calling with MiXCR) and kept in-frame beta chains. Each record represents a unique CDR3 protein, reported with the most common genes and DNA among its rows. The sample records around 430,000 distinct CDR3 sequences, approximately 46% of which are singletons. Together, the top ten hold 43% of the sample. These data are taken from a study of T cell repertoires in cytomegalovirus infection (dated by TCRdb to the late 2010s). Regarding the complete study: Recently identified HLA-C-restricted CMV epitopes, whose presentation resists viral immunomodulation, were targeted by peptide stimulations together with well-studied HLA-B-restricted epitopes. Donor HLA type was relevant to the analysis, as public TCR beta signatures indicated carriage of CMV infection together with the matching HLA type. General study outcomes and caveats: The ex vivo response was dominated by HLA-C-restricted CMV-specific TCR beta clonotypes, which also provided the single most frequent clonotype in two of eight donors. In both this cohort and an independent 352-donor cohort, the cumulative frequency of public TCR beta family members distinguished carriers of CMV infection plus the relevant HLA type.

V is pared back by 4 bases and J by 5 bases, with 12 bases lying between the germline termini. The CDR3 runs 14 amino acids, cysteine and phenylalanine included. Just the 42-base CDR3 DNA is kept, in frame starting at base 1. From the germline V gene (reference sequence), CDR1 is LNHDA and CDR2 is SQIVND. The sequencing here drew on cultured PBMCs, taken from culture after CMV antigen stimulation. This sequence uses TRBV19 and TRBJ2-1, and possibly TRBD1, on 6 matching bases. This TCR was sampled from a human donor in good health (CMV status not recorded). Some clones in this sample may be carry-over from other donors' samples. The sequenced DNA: TGTGCCAGTAGTACGTACGGGACACACAATGAGCAGTTCTTC. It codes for CASSTYGTHNEQFF.